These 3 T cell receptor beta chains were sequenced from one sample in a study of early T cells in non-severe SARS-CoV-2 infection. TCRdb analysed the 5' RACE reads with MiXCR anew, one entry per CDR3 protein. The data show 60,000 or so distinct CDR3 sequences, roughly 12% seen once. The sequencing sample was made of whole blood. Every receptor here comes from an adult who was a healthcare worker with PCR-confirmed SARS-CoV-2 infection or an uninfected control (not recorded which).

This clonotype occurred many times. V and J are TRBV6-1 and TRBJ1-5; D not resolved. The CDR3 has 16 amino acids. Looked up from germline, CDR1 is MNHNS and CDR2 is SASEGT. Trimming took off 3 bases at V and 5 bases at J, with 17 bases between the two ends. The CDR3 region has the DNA TGTGCCAGCAGTGACCCCACGGGCAGTCTCGATCAGCCCCAGCATTTT. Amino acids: CASSDPTGSLDQPQHF.

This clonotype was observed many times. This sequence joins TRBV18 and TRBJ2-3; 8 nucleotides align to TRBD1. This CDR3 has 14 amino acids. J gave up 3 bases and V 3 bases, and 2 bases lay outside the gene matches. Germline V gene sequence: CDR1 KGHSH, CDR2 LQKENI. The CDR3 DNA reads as TGTGCCAGCTCACCCCACAGGGGGACAGATACGCAGTATTTT. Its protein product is CASSPHRGTDTQYF. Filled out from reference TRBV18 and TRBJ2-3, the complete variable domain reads NAGVMQNPRHLVRRRGQEARLRCSPMKGHSHVYWYRQLPEEGLKFMVYLQKENIIDESGMPKERFSAEFPKEGPSILRIQQVVRGDSAAYFCASSPHRGTDTQYFGPGTRLTVL.

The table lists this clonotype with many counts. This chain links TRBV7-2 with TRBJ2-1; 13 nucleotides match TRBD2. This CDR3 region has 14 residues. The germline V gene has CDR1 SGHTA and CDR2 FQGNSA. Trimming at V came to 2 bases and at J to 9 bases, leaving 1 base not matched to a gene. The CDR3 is CASSLTSGRVEQFF. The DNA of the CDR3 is TGTGCCAGCAGCTTAACTAGCGGGAGGGTTGAGCAGTTCTTC.